This T cell receptor beta chain originates from a study of T and B cells in COVID-19 patients. Study observations and caveats: Patients with COVID-19 reportedly showed strongly skewed T cell receptor beta variable and joining gene usage. Active COVID-19 showed highly clonal TRB repertoires; recovery showed diversity and richness above healthy donors.

TRB rearrangements were amplified by multiplex PCR with BIOMED2 TRB-A/B primers. MiXCR, applied by TCRdb to the multiplex PCR reads, yields one record per CDR3 protein. The repertoire has approximately 8,300 distinct CDR3 sequences, 37% of them found once; the top ten carry roughly 53%. Germline V gene sequence: CDR1 MNHEY, CDR2 SVGAGI. V was trimmed by 5 bases and J by 11 bases, leaving 22 bases between them. The CDR3 runs to 15 residues. Each TRB amplification used about 220-500 ng of genomic DNA from blood. About this clonotype itself: The target antigen is unknown.

The sample was blood. This chain connects TRBV6-5 to TRBJ2-1, with a weak D call TRBD2 (7 bases). This sequence originates from a human donor with active COVID-19. This CDR3 reads CASSEGGGGWLQQFF. The CDR3 DNA sequence: TGTGCCAGCAGTGAAGGGGGGGGCGGGTGGCTACAGCAGTTCTTC.